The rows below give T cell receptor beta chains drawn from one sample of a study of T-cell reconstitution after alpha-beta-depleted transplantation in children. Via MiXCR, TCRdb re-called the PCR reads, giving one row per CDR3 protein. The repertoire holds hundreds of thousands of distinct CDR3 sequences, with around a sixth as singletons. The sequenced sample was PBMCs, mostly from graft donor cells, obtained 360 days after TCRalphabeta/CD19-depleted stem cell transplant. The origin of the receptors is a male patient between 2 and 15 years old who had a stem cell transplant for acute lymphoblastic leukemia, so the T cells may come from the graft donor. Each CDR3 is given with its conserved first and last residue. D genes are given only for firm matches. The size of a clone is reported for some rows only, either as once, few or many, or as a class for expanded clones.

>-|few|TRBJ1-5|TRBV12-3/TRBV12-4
CASSLGQRGNQPQHF
TGTGCCAGCAGTTTAGGGCAGCGGGGCAATCAGCCCCAGCATTTT
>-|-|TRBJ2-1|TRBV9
CASSGRMARGVEQFF
TGTGCCAGCAGCGGTAGGATGGCGCGGGGTGTTGAGCAGTTCTTC
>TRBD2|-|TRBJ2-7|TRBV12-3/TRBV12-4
CAFCLALRGLASSSYEQYF
TGTGCCTTCTGTTTAGCGCTTAGGGGACTAGCGTCTAGCTCCTACGAGCAGTACTTC
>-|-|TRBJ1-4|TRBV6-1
CASSEAAVYNEKLFF
TGTGCCAGCAGTGAAGCAGCGGTATATAATGAAAAACTGTTTTTT
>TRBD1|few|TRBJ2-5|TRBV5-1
CASSLITGGGETQYF
TGCGCCAGCAGCTTGATCACAGGGGGAGGAGAGACCCAGTACTTC
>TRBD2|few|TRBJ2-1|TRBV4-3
CASSQPGGLYNEQFF
TGCGCCAGCAGCCAACCGGGGGGTCTCTACAATGAGCAGTTCTTC
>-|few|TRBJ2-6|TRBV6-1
CASSPLTRHSGANVLTF
TGTGCCAGCAGTCCCTTGACGCGACACTCTGGGGCCAACGTCCTGACTTTC
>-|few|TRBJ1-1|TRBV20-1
CSARANTEAFF
TGCAGTGCTAGAGCGAACACTGAAGCTTTCTTT
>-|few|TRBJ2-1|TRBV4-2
CASSPSAINEQFF
TGTGCCAGCAGCCCCTCGGCGATCAATGAGCAGTTCTTC
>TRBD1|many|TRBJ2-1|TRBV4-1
CASSPRTGPLSNEQFF
TGCGCCAGCAGCCCCCGGACAGGGCCCTTGAGTAATGAGCAGTTCTTC
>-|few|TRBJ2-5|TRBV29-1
CSVEGPGAGETQYF
TGCAGCGTTGAAGGTCCCGGGGCCGGGGAGACCCAGTACTTC
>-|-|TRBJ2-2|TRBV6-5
CASSYRTVPNTGELFF
TGTGCCAGCAGTTACAGGACAGTCCCGAACACCGGGGAGCTGTTTTTT
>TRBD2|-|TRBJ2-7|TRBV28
CASRATSGSGYEQYF
TGTGCCAGCAGAGCCACTAGCGGGAGTGGGTACGAGCAGTACTTC
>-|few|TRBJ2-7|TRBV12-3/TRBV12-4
CASSLGEIYEQYF
TGTGCCAGCAGTTTAGGAGAGATCTACGAGCAGTACTTC
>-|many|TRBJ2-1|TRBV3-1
CASSQDWASYNEQFF
TGTGCCAGCAGCCAAGATTGGGCATCCTACAATGAGCAGTTCTTC
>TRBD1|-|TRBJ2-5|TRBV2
CASRGGQGSF
TGTGCCAGCAGGGGGGGACAGGGGTCCTTC
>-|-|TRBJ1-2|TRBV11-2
CASSHLGQIDYGYTF
TGTGCCAGCAGCCACCTGGGGCAGATCGACTATGGCTACACCTTC
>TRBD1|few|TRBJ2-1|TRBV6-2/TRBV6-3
CASRTGGAYNEQFF
TGTGCCAGCAGGACAGGGGGGGCTTACAATGAGCAGTTCTTC
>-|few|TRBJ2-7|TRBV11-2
CASNLDSYEQYF
TGTGCCAGCAACCTTGACTCCTACGAGCAGTACTTC
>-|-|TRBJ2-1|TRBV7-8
CASSLRRLPGINEQFF
TGTGCCAGCAGCTTACGCCGGCTTCCGGGGATAAATGAGCAGTTCTTC
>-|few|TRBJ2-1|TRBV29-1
CSVLRDTYNEQFF
TGCAGCGTTTTACGGGACACCTACAATGAGCAGTTCTTC
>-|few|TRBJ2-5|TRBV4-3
CASSRTLTETQYF
TGCGCCAGCAGCCGGACACTCACAGAGACCCAGTACTTC
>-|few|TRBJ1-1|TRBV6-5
CASSYSVNTEAFF
TGTGCCAGCAGTTACTCCGTGAACACTGAAGCTTTCTTT
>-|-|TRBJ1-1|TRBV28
CASSAPFDEAFF
TGTGCCAGCAGTGCGCCTTTTGATGAAGCTTTCTTT
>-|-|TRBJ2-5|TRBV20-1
CSARIGRPKETQYF
TGCAGTGCTAGAATAGGACGCCCCAAAGAGACCCAGTACTTC
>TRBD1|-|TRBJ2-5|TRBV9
CASSVDPDRGRLKTQYF
TGTGCCAGCAGCGTAGACCCAGACAGGGGAAGGTTGAAGACCCAGTACTTC
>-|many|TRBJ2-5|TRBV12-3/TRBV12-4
CASSLWDQETQYF
TGTGCCAGCAGTTTATGGGACCAAGAGACCCAGTACTTC
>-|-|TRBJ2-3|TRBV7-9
CASSSSETADTQYF
TGTGCCAGCAGCTCTAGCGAGACGGCAGATACGCAGTATTTT
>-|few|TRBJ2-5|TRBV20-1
CSARDETQYF
TGCAGTGCTAGAGACGAGACCCAGTACTTC